What follows is one TCR beta chain and its context. The antigen it binds to is not known. No clone much larger than this one lies a single base away; base qualities are absent. To sequence the TCRbeta CDR3 region, genomic DNA was isolated from the sorted cells. TCRbeta CDR3 regions were sequenced using the immunoSEQ Assay. In its TCRdb copy, this immuneACCESS table keeps in-frame sequences only and misses some clones. Where compared with another copy, unresolved V genes explain less than half of these, and the others have no known cause. This sample lists approximately 94,000 clones; more than 85% were detected once. Less than 3.5% of the sample rests with the top ten. Patients with autoimmune disease history or receiving systemic immunosuppression were excluded from the trial. Peripheral blood for TCR sequencing was collected from all dose cohorts at baseline, on cycle 4 day 1, and on cycle 7 day 1. The samples were taken from a phase I, first-in-human, multicenter, open-label dose-escalation trial of ivuxolimab. Adults with locally advanced or metastatic melanoma, renal cell carcinoma, hepatocellular carcinoma or head and neck squamous cell carcinoma were enrolled in the trial. Before TCR sequencing, CD4+ T cells and CD8+ T cells from peripheral blood were sorted into separate populations.

V lost 5 bases and J lost 4 bases; the stretch between them is 15 bases long. CDR3 length: 15 amino acids, cysteine to phenylalanine. Only CDR3 DNA is held: 45 bases, read in frame from base 1. CDR1 SGHVS and CDR2 FNYEAQ are derived from the germline V gene. This record comes from a study of OX40 agonist ivuxolimab in advanced cancers. In terms of the full investigation: Ivuxolimab was a fully human IgG2 agonistic monoclonal antibody targeting the costimulatory receptor OX40 (CD134). Intravenous ivuxolimab was administered to patients every 2 weeks at six dose levels: 0.01, 0.1, 0.3, 1.5, 3 and 10 mg/kg. Among the roughly 52 dose-escalation patients, roughly 20 had hepatocellular carcinoma, roughly 15 melanoma, 9 renal cell carcinoma and 9 head and neck cancer. In the dose-escalation cohort, roughly 80% of patients were male, and the mean age was approximately 60 years, with a range of 23 to 79. Patients were allowed to have had prior anti-PD-1, anti-PD-L1 or anti-CTLA-4 therapy, and approximately 40% of the dose-escalation patients had been treated with checkpoint inhibitors. Partial responses occurred in three dose-escalation patients, of whom one had hepatocellular carcinoma and two had cutaneous melanoma. Peripheral TCRbeta sequencing aimed to test whether ivuxolimab altered TCR sequence diversity and caused clonal T-cell expansion. The paper describes the monotherapy dose-escalation part (N of about 47 patients) of the phase I trial of ivuxolimab.

On the study overall, not on this receptor specifically: The antigen specificity of the clonally expanded peripheral T cells was not determined. At doses of 0.1 to 3.0 mg/kg, clonal expansion of both CD4+ and CD8+ T cells in blood was seen between baseline and week 6. After ivuxolimab, more expanded clones were found on average in CD8+ T cells than in CD4+ T cells. Low levels of normalized T-cell clonal expansion were also seen in some patients who did not respond. Partial responders in the 0.1-3.0 mg/kg groups had among the lowest normalized peripheral clonal expansion, especially among CD8+ T cells.

The TCR originated in an adult with an advanced solid tumor such as melanoma, head and neck, liver or kidney cancer. The sequencing used CD4+ or CD8+ T cells sorted from blood, collected in a trial of the OX40 agonist ivuxolimab. The chain joins TRBV7-6 to TRBJ2-1; matching of 6 bases hints at TRBD1 as the D gene. CDR3 sequence: CASSTHTGPYNEQFF. The bases are TGTGCCAGCAGCACTCACACAGGGCCTTACAATGAGCAGTTCTTC.